This passage covers 27 T cell receptor beta chains from one sample sequenced in a study of blood T cell repertoires in COVID-19. The assay was immunoSEQ multiplex PCR, and TCRdb's table has in-frame clones only and misses some. The sample lists under 250,000 clones, roughly 80% occurring once. The sequencing input was peripheral blood. The receptors derive from a woman between 25 and 40 years old who had recovered from COVID-19.

In this sample, this clone turned up once. This CDR3 is also generated by other DNA sequences in the sample. V is TRBV18 and J is TRBJ2-7; D uncertain. Germline CDR1 is KGHSH and CDR2 is LQKENI. The CDR3 contains 12 residues. V was clipped by 6 bases and J by 0 bases, with 6 bases between them. The CDR3 reads CASSPSSYEQYF. The DNA of the CDR3 is TGTGCCAGCTCTCCTAGCTCCTACGAGCAGTACTTC.

As to this clone: In the same sample, other DNA sequences code for this CDR3. The chain links TRBV30 to TRBJ2-7; D ambiguous. V lost 0 bases and J lost 3, with 3 bases in between. This CDR3 spans 11 amino acids. Germline CDR1 is GTSNPN and CDR2 is SVGIG (reference sequence). The CDR3 nucleotides read TGTGCCTGGAGTGTCCTCTACGAGCAGTACTTC. Translating gives CAWSVLYEQYF.

The chain couples TRBV2 to TRBJ1-5; 8 nucleotides agree with TRBD1. The junction had 6 bases not matched to a gene; V was cut back by 7 bases and J by 4 bases. The length of the CDR3 is 14 residues. Looked up from germline, CDR1 is SNHLY and CDR2 is FYNNEI. CDR3: CASNDRGGNQPQHF. The CDR3 coding sequence is TGTGCCAGCAACGACAGGGGTGGGAATCAGCCCCAGCATTTT.

This sequence joins TRBV27 and TRBJ2-1, with 10 positions matching TRBD2. CDR3 length equals 18 residues. The trim removed 0 bases at V and 2 bases at J, leaving 7 bases unmatched. Looked up from germline, CDR1 is MNHEY and CDR2 is SMNVEV (reference sequence). The CDR3 is CASSLSSAGGPPYNEQFF. CDR3 sequence (DNA): TGTGCCAGCAGTTTATCCTCAGCGGGAGGGCCCCCCTACAATGAGCAGTTCTTC.

The chain combines TRBV2 with TRBJ2-7, with D unresolved. Trimming removed 1 base from V and 2 bases from J, with 15 bases in between. This CDR3 region has 16 residues. Germline loops: CDR1 SNHLY, CDR2 FYNNEI. CDR3: CASSEVTPRLPYEQYF. Here the CDR3 DNA reads TGTGCCAGCAGTGAAGTAACCCCCAGGCTTCCCTACGAGCAGTACTTC.

This chain links TRBV29-1 with TRBJ2-7; TRBD1 is a possible D gene (6 bases). CDR1 is SQVTM, CDR2 ANQGSEA, per germline. This CDR3 region has 11 residues. V lost 6 bases, J lost 7 bases, and 13 bases lay in between. CDR3 nucleotide sequence: TGCAGCGTCGTTAAACAGGGTGAGCAGTACTTC. The encoded protein is CSVVKQGEQYF.

This chain joins TRBV4-1 and TRBJ2-3; perhaps TRBD1 as D (6 bases). V lost 8 bases and J lost 4, with 16 bases in between. CDR1 and CDR2 (germline): MGHRA, YSYEKL. This CDR3 comprises 14 residues. CDR3 in DNA: TGCGCCAGCGCCCTAGGGGGAGATGCAGATACGCAGTATTTT. Amino acid sequence: CASALGGDADTQYF.

This clone was found a few times. The chain links TRBV4-1 to TRBJ2-2; TRBD2 matches at 12 bases. The CDR3 is 17 residues long. Germline V lookup: CDR1 MGHRA, CDR2 YSYEKL. V shed 0 bases, J shed 5 bases, and the junction held 4 bases outside the gene matches. CDR3 in DNA: TGCGCCAGCAGCCAAGATAGACTAGCGGGAGATACCGGGGAGCTGTTTTTT. This sequence encodes CASSQDRLAGDTGELFF.

The chain carries TRBV24-1 and TRBJ2-5, with 9 bases aligning to TRBD2. Germline values: CDR1 KGHDR, CDR2 SFDVKD. CDR3 length: 16 amino acids. Trimming removed 4 bases from V and 4 bases from J; junction bases left unmatched: 9. CDR3: CATSEGVAGAVETQYF. CDR3 coding DNA: TGTGCCACCAGTGAAGGTGTAGCGGGAGCAGTAGAGACCCAGTACTTC.

V usage is TRBV28 and J usage is TRBJ1-4, with 9 bases matching TRBD1. There are 16 residues in the CDR3. CDR1 MDHEN and CDR2 SYDVKM come from the germline V gene. Trimming at V came to 2 bases and at J to 7 bases, leaving 8 bases not matched to a gene. The CDR3 spells CASSLPQGASGEKLFF. CDR3 DNA: TGTGCCAGCAGTTTACCACAGGGGGCTTCGGGTGAAAAACTGTTTTTT.

The chain couples TRBV29-1 to TRBJ2-3; 10 bases match TRBD2. The CDR3 has 13 residues. V was clipped by 7 bases and J by 6 bases; unmatched bases: 7. Germline CDR1 reads SQVTM; CDR2 reads ANQGSEA. CDR3 region: CSAGTSAGDTQYF. The CDR3 DNA sequence: TGCAGCGCTGGGACTAGCGCTGGGGATACGCAGTATTTT.

This chain uses TRBV7-2 with TRBJ2-1; D gene uncertain. From germline, CDR1 is SGHTA and CDR2 FQGNSA. The CDR3 sequence is 13 residues long. Trimming removed 5 bases from V and 5 bases from J, with 10 bases in between. CDR3 in DNA: TGTGCCAGCAGCCGTGACGCGGACAATGAGCAGTTCTTC. This codes for CASSRDADNEQFF. Complete variable domain (other parts from reference TRBV7-2 and TRBJ2-1): GAGVSQSPSNKVTEKGKDVELRCDPISGHTALYWYRQSLGQGLEFLIYFQGNSAPDKSGLPSDRFSAERTGGSVSTLTIQRTQQEDSAVYLCASSRDADNEQFFGPGTRLTVL.

The chain combines TRBV19 with TRBJ1-1, with a tentative D call TRBD1 (5 bases). This CDR3 comprises 13 residues. V was trimmed by 7 bases and J by 6 bases, leaving 15 bases between them. The germline V gene encodes CDR1 LNHDA and CDR2 SQIVND (reference sequence). The CDR3 reads CASIPQGSPEAFF. Here the CDR3 DNA reads TGTGCCAGTATTCCCCAGGGTTCCCCTGAAGCTTTCTTT.

The rearrangement joins TRBV6-5 to TRBJ2-7; the match to TRBD1 covers 7 bases. The CDR3 extends over 12 amino acids. The V gene end was trimmed by 7 bases and the J gene end by 3 bases; junction bases not matched to a gene: 3. From germline, CDR1 is MNHEY and CDR2 SVGAGI. The CDR3 region has the DNA TGTGCCAGCACGCGGACAGGCTACGAGCAGTACTTC. This codes for CASTRTGYEQYF.

This clone was detected once. The V gene is TRBV29-1, the J gene TRBJ2-1; D is unresolved. Germline CDR1 and CDR2: SQVTM and ANQGSEA. There are 14 residues in the CDR3. Between the trimmed V and J ends, which lost 0 bases and 2 bases, there was a span of 8 bases. CDR3 bases: TGCAGCGTTGAAGATCTTGAGACCTACAATGAGCAGTTCTTC. Amino acids: CSVEDLETYNEQFF.

This rearrangement joins TRBV5-6 to TRBJ2-7; D possibly corresponds to TRBD2 (6 bases). Trimming pared 1 base from V and 0 bases from J, leaving 17 bases between. The CDR3 loop spans 17 amino acids. From germline, CDR1 is SGHDT and CDR2 YYEEEE. The CDR3 reads CASSLYRQVGGSYEQYF. Written as DNA, the CDR3 is TGTGCCAGCAGCTTGTATAGGCAGGTCGGGGGCTCCTACGAGCAGTACTTC.

The chain employs TRBV19 and TRBJ1-5, with a possible D match to TRBD1 (6 bases). The CDR3 extends over 14 amino acids. Germline V gives CDR1 LNHDA, CDR2 SQIVND (reference sequence). V was trimmed by 3 bases and J by 2 bases, leaving 8 bases between them. This CDR3 is CASSIRQGNQPQHF. The CDR3 DNA sequence: TGTGCCAGTAGTATCCGACAGGGCAATCAGCCCCAGCATTTT.

The rearrangement uses TRBV11-3 and TRBJ1-1; no definite D call. Germline-derived CDR1 and CDR2 are SGHNT and YENEEA. Between the trimmed V and J ends, which lost 5 bases and 4 bases, there was a span of 11 bases. This CDR3 has 13 amino acids. This chain's CDR3 is CASSGAGITEAFF. The CDR3 DNA reads as TGTGCCAGCAGCGGTGCGGGGATCACTGAAGCTTTCTTT.

This rearrangement joins TRBV5-1 to TRBJ2-5, with D perhaps matching TRBD2 (5 bases). V lost 4 bases, J lost 1 base, and 8 bases lay in between. The CDR3 runs to 13 residues. From germline, CDR1 is SGHRS and CDR2 YFSETQ. Here the CDR3 DNA reads TGCGCCAGCAGCCCCGAGGGCCAAGAGACCCAGTACTTC. Amino acid sequence: CASSPEGQETQYF.

The genes are TRBV18 and TRBJ2-7; TRBD1 agrees at 8 bases. The V segment lost 0 bases and the J segment 2 bases; nucleotides outside the gene matches: 6. The CDR3 sequence is 16 residues long. Per germline, CDR1 KGHSH and CDR2 LQKENI. As DNA, the CDR3 is TGTGCCAGCTCACCACCTTGGGGGACAGGTACCTACGAGCAGTACTTC. This translates into CASSPPWGTGTYEQYF.

This sequence joins TRBV30 and TRBJ2-1; possible D gene TRBD2, 5 bases. The length of the CDR3 is 14 residues. V was clipped by 0 bases and J by 4 bases, with 10 bases between them. Per the germline V gene, CDR1 is GTSNPN and CDR2 is SVGIG (reference sequence). The CDR3 DNA follows: TGTGCCTGGAGTGTGGGAGCGGCATACAATGAGCAGTTCTTC. Protein: CAWSVGAAYNEQFF.

The chain joins TRBV3-1 (or the pseudogene TRBV3-2) to TRBJ1-2; 8 bases map to TRBD1. Germline CDR1 LGHDT, CDR2 YNNKEL (reference sequence). This CDR3 contains 13 residues. V lost 3 bases to trimming and J lost 8 bases; unmatched junction nucleotides: 5. The CDR3 region has the DNA TGTGCCAGCAGCCATGGACAGGGTGAAGGCTACACCTTC. Its translation is CASSHGQGEGYTF.

The V gene is TRBV7-9, the J gene TRBJ1-1, with 8 positions matching TRBD1. After removal of 5 bases from V and 5 bases from J, the junction contained 4 bases not matched to a gene. This CDR3 is built from 13 residues. Germline V gene data show CDR1 as SEHNR and CDR2 as FQNEAQ (reference sequence). As DNA, the CDR3 is TGTGCCAGCAGCCCAGGGGGCGAGACTGAAGCTTTCTTT. This gives the protein CASSPGGETEAFF.

This chain links TRBV5-5 with TRBJ1-2, with unresolved D. Germline CDR1 is SGHKS and CDR2 is YYEKEE (reference sequence). The CDR3 totals 14 residues. Trimming left V 1 base short and J 0 bases short, with 7 bases between. In nucleotides, the CDR3 is TGTGCCAGCAGCTTGAGTGGGCCTAACTATGGCTACACCTTC. This codes for CASSLSGPNYGYTF. Full variable domain (missing parts from reference TRBV5-5 and TRBJ1-2): DAGVTQSPTHLIKTRGQQVTLRCSPISGHKSVSWYQQVLGQGPQFIFQYYEKEERGRGNFPDRFSARQFPNYSSELNVNALLLGDSALYLCASSLSGPNYGYTFGSGTRLTVV.

This sequence joins TRBV24-1 and TRBJ2-5; D gene ambiguous. V was shortened by 9 bases and J by 5 bases, with 15 bases between the two germline ends. CDR1 and CDR2 (germline): KGHDR, SFDVKD. The CDR3 consists of 13 residues. CDR3 region: CATRSPMRETQYF. The CDR3, as DNA: TGTGCCACCCGTTCCCCGATGAGGGAGACCCAGTACTTC.

The rearrangement links TRBV28 to TRBJ2-1; TRBD1 might be the D (6 bases). The CDR3 totals 16 residues. V lost 6 bases to trimming and J lost 4 bases, with 19 bases between them. From germline, CDR1 is MDHEN and CDR2 SYDVKM. DNA for the CDR3: TGTGCCAGCAGGCCTGACAGGTCTCCGCAGTACAATGAGCAGTTCTTC. Translated: CASRPDRSPQYNEQFF.

The CDR3 loop is CASNSQGDTEAFF. For the CDR3, the DNA is TGTGCCAGCAATTCACAGGGGGACACTGAAGCTTTCTTT. The chain uses TRBV9 and TRBJ1-1; 8 nucleotides align to TRBD1. The V and J ends lost 6 bases and 3 bases, in that order; junction bases with no gene match: 4. Germline assignment: CDR1 SGDLS and CDR2 YYNGEE. The CDR3 sequence is 13 residues long.